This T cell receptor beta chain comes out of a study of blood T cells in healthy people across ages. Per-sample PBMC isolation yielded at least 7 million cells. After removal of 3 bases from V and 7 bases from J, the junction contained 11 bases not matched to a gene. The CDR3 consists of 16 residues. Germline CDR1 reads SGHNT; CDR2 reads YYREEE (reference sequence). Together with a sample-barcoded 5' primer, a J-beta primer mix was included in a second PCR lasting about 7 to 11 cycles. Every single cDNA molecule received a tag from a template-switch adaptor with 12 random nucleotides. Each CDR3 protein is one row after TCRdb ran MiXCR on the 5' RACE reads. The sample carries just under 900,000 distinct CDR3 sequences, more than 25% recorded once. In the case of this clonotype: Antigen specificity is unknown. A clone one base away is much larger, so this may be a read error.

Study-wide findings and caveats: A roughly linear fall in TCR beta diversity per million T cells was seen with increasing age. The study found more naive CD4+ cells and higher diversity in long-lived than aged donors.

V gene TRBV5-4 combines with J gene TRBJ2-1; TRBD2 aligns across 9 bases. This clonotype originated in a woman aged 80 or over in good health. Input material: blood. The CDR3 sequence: CASSYRSGGSWNEQFF. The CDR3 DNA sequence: TGTGCCAGCAGCTATAGGAGCGGGGGGTCGTGGAATGAGCAGTTCTTC.